The sequence of this TCR beta chain was determined in a study of T cells in Graves' hyperthyroidism and ophthalmopathy. Study-wide results and caveats: A model built on 13 V-J features separated ophthalmopathy from stable hyperthyroidism.

Trimming took 7 bases from V and 4 from J; bases not matched to a gene: 9. This CDR3 is built from 14 residues. Germline lookup yields CDR1 MDHEN and CDR2 SYDVKM. Researchers took RNA transcripts and amplified the TCR beta CDR3 regions from them. HTBI primers were employed in a first-round RT-PCR of the TCR CDR3. Each CDR3 protein is one row after TCRdb ran MiXCR on the multiplex PCR reads. The sample contains fewer than 600,000 distinct CDR3 sequences, 13% to 15% of which appear only once. This clonotype was found many times. Its antigen is currently unknown. This TCR derives from a woman in her thirties or forties with Graves' hyperthyroidism. The sample taken for sequencing was blood. The rearrangement joins TRBV28 to TRBJ1-2; 7 bases map to TRBD1. CDR3 nucleotide sequence: TGTGCCAGCACCCCCCTGACAGGGAGCTATGGCTACACCTTC. Residues: CASTPLTGSYGYTF.